This T cell receptor (beta chain) came from a study of CDR3 diversity in severe acne. TCRdb independently ran MiXCR on the PCR reads; one entry per CDR3 protein. The sample has about 93,000 distinct CDR3 sequences, about 52% seen once. This clonotype was sampled from a male donor in good health, serving as a control. The source material was blood.

The CDR3 coding sequence is TGCAGCGTAGTAACTCCGGACAGGGCCACTGAAGCTTTCTTT. This encodes CSVVTPDRATEAFF. The chain carries TRBV29-1 and TRBJ1-1; 8 bases fit TRBD1. CDR3 length equals 14 residues. V trimming: 6 bases; J trimming: 4 bases; junction bases outside the gene matches: 10. CDR1 is SQVTM and CDR2 is ANQGSEA in the germline V gene.